This record covers a single TCR beta chain. The data originate from a study of T-cell reconstitution after alpha-beta-depleted transplantation in children. A library of TCRbeta sequences, prepared with unique molecular identifiers, was generated. TCRdb re-called the PCR reads through MiXCR, storing one row per CDR3 protein. This repertoire shows 170,000 or so distinct CDR3 sequences, 6.5% to 7.5% found once; its top ten account for 3% to 3.5%. In germline, CDR1 is MDHEN, CDR2 SYDVKM. The CDR3 runs to 14 residues. Trimming pared 3 bases from V and 5 bases from J, leaving 11 bases between. The chain has TRBV28 and TRBJ2-1; tentative D call: TRBD2 (5 bases). The sequence was collected from a human donor who donated a stem cell graft to a child with Wiskott-Aldrich syndrome. The sample consisted of PBMCs from the stem cell graft donor, taken from the stem cell graft. The DNA for the CDR3 is TGTGCCAGCAGTTTTGTCCGGGAACACAATGAGCAGTTCTTC. It translates to CASSFVREHNEQFF.